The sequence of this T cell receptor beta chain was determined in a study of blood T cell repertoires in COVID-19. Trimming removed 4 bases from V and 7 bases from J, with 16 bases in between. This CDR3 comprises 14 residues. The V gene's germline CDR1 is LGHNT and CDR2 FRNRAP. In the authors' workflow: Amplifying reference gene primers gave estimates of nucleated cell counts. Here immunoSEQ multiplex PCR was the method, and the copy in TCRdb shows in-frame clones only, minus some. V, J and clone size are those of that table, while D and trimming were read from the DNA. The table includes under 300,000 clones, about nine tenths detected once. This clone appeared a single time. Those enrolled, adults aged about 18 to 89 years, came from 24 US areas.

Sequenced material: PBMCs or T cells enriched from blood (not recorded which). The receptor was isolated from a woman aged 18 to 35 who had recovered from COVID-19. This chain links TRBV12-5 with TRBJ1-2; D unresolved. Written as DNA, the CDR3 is TGTGCTAGTGGTTCTTCAGGCGCCTTACCTGGCTACACCTTC. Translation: CASGSSGALPGYTF.